Below are 5 T cell receptor beta chains sequenced from a single sample in a study of T cell responses to AZD1222 COVID-19 vaccine. Libraries were prepared by immunoSEQ multiplex PCR; TCRdb keeps only in-frame clonotypes and omits some of them. Counted here are under 95,000 clones, around 86% occurring once; the ten biggest clones make up around 8.2%. The sample here was peripheral blood, taken on day 0 of AZD1222 vaccination. The receptors here all came from an adult in good health.

A few counts support this clone. The chain is built from TRBV9 and TRBJ1-2; the match to TRBD1 covers 8 bases. This CDR3 is 16 amino acids long. The germline gives CDR1 SGDLS, CDR2 YYNGEE. J lost 4 bases, V lost 4 bases, and 12 bases had no gene match. The CDR3 DNA is TGTGCCAGCAGCCCCCCAGAGGACAGGGAGGCCTATGGCTACACCTTC. It specifies CASSPPEDREAYGYTF.

Worth noting for this clone: At one end, the junction sequence differs from germline, possibly due to a read error. Here the CDR3 reads CASSPARRGGSHEQYF. For the CDR3, the DNA is TGTGCCAGCTCACCCGCCAGGAGAGGGGGCTCCCACGAGCAGTACTTC. The chain carries TRBV18 and TRBJ2-7; 7 bases line up with TRBD1. CDR1 is KGHSH, CDR2 LQKENI, per germline. The CDR3 covers 16 residues.

The chain combines TRBV12-5 with TRBJ1-2; D not resolved. The CDR3 is 16 residues long. Between the trimmed V and J ends, which lost 0 bases and 0 bases, there was a span of 11 bases. Germline loops: CDR1 LGHNT, CDR2 FRNRAP. The CDR3 loop reads CASGLVTGRANYGYTF. As DNA, the CDR3 is TGTGCTAGTGGTTTGGTAACTGGGCGGGCTAACTATGGCTACACCTTC.

V is TRBV28 and J is TRBJ2-3, with TRBD2 as a possible D gene (5 bases). The length of the CDR3 is 13 residues. Trimming took off 4 bases at V and 3 bases at J, with 8 bases between the two ends. Germline V lookup: CDR1 MDHEN, CDR2 SYDVKM. CDR3 coding DNA: TGTGCCAGCAGTTCCACGGGGACAGATACGCAGTATTTT. Protein: CASSSTGTDTQYF.

The chain couples TRBV7-8 to TRBJ2-7; D unresolved. The CDR3 is made up of 14 amino acids. The germline CDR1 and CDR2 sequences are SGHVS and FQNEAQ. With 5 bases removed from V and 3 bases from J, the gap between germline ends came to 14 bases. CDR3 DNA: TGTGCCAGCAGCCGAGGCGGAGTAGGCTACGAGCAGTACTTC. Amino acids: CASSRGGVGYEQYF.